The rows below give T cell receptor beta chains drawn from one sample of a study of blood T cells in healthy people across ages. TCRdb re-called the 5' RACE reads with MiXCR, one entry per CDR3 protein. The repertoire has about 780,000 distinct CDR3 sequences, about 42% of them found once; the top ten carry around 18%. Sequencing was done on a sample of blood. These TCRs come from a man older than 75 in good health. Each CDR3 is given with its conserved first and last residue. D genes are given only for firm matches. Clone size is shown for a subset of rows, as once, few, many or a class of expanded clone.

j_gene | d_gene | abundance | v_gene | CDR3aa | CDR3nt
TRBJ2-3 | TRBD1 | NA | TRBV29-1 | CSAKTGADTDTQYF | TGCAGCGCCAAGACAGGGGCGGACACAGATACGCAGTATTTT
TRBJ2-1 | TRBD1 | few | TRBV28 | CASSPGGRYNEQFF | TGTGCCAGCAGTCCAGGGGGCCGGTACAATGAGCAGTTCTTC
TRBJ1-2 | NA | NA | TRBV5-4 | CASSLVGRAPVYGYTF | TGTGCCAGCAGCTTGGTGGGCAGGGCCCCTGTCTATGGCTACACCTTC
TRBJ2-2 | NA | once | TRBV2 | CASSSGRLNTGELFF | TGTGCCAGCAGCTCAGGCCGACTGAACACCGGGGAGCTGTTTTTT
TRBJ1-2 | NA | NA | TRBV28 | CASNIWGRGGYTF | TGTGCCAGCAATATCTGGGGAAGGGGTGGCTACACCTTC
TRBJ2-6 | NA | few | TRBV7-8 | CASNVGVAGANVPTF | TGTGCCAGCAATGTAGGGGTGGCTGGGGCCAACGTCCCGACTTTC
TRBJ2-7 | TRBD2 | NA | TRBV7-2 | CASSPRSGMAYEQYF | TGTGCCAGCAGCCCCCGTAGCGGGATGGCCTACGAGCAGTACTTC
TRBJ2-1 | TRBD2 | NA | TRBV11-1 | CASSSRVSGRASEQFF | TGTGCCAGCAGCTCTAGGGTTAGCGGGAGGGCCAGTGAGCAGTTCTTC
TRBJ1-1 | NA | few | TRBV7-3 | CASSLMGGRTEAFF | TGTGCCAGCAGCTTAATGGGGGGACGGACTGAAGCTTTCTTT
TRBJ2-7 | TRBD2 | NA | TRBV20-1 | CSARLISGNTEQYF | TGCAGTGCTAGACTCATTAGCGGGAACACCGAGCAGTACTTC
TRBJ2-1 | NA | few | TRBV5-1 | CASSFGTGNNEQFF | TGCGCCAGCAGCTTCGGGACGGGGAACAATGAGCAGTTCTTC
TRBJ2-7 | NA | NA | TRBV7-2 | CASSVDSNYEQYF | TGTGCCAGCAGCGTCGACAGCAATTACGAGCAGTACTTC
TRBJ2-1 | NA | NA | TRBV5-1 | CASSLEVGGWDEQFF | TGCGCCAGCAGCCTGGAGGTCGGGGGATGGGATGAGCAGTTCTTC
TRBJ2-7 | NA | once | TRBV7-2 | CASSPDATRQYF | TGTGCCAGCAGCCCCGATGCTACGAGACAGTACTTC
TRBJ1-2 | NA | NA | TRBV3-1 | CASSQESPNYGYTF | TGTGCCAGCAGCCAAGAGTCCCCTAACTATGGCTACACCTTC
TRBJ2-1 | TRBD2 | NA | TRBV7-3 | CASSLESSGVETQFF | TGTGCCAGCAGCTTAGAATCTAGCGGGGTGGAGACCCAGTTCTTC